These T cell receptor beta chains were read from a single sample in a study of T cells after yellow fever vaccination. TCRdb processed the 5' RACE reads anew with MiXCR; each CDR3 protein has one entry. The table lists some 600,000 distinct CDR3 sequences, about 12% of them singletons. The sequencing here drew on PBMCs, taken on the day of the yellow fever booster vaccination. The receptors were gathered from a man aged 30-40 years who received the YFV17D yellow fever vaccine. The CDR3 runs from the conserved cysteine through the conserved F or W. D genes are given only for firm matches. Clone size is shown for a subset of rows, as once, few, many or a class of expanded clone.

clone_size: NA; d_call: TRBD2; v_call: TRBV20-1; j_call: TRBJ2-3; cdr3_nt: TGCAGTGCTAGATCGAGGAGGCTAGCGGGGCTCACAGATACGCAGTATTTT; cdr3_aa: CSARSRRLAGLTDTQYF
clone_size: few; d_call: TRBD1; v_call: TRBV28; j_call: TRBJ2-7; cdr3_nt: TGTGCCAGCACCCCCGACAGGGGTAATAAGCAGTACTTC; cdr3_aa: CASTPDRGNKQYF
clone_size: NA; d_call: TRBD1; v_call: TRBV12-3/TRBV12-4; j_call: TRBJ1-6; cdr3_nt: TGTGCCAGCAGTTTGGGACAGGGAGATAATTCACCCCTCCACTTT; cdr3_aa: CASSLGQGDNSPLHF
clone_size: once; d_call: NA; v_call: TRBV12-1; j_call: TRBJ2-1; cdr3_nt: TGTGCCAGCGAACTAAATGAGCAGTTCTTC; cdr3_aa: CASELNEQFF
clone_size: NA; d_call: NA; v_call: TRBV5-1; j_call: TRBJ2-6; cdr3_nt: TGCGCCAGCAGCTTGGACCTCGGGGATGGGGCCAACGTCCTGACTTTC; cdr3_aa: CASSLDLGDGANVLTF
clone_size: few; d_call: NA; v_call: TRBV19; j_call: TRBJ2-1; cdr3_nt: TGTGCCAGTAGTATGCCACTAGCTGGGGAGCAGTTCTTC; cdr3_aa: CASSMPLAGEQFF
clone_size: NA; d_call: TRBD1; v_call: TRBV4-1; j_call: TRBJ2-4; cdr3_nt: TGCGCCAGCAGCCAACTGGGACAGGCGGTGGGCATTCAGTACTTC; cdr3_aa: CASSQLGQAVGIQYF
clone_size: NA; d_call: NA; v_call: TRBV7-2; j_call: TRBJ2-1; cdr3_nt: TGTGCCAGCAGCTTATCGAGCGGGACAGACAATGAGCAGTTCTTC; cdr3_aa: CASSLSSGTDNEQFF
clone_size: NA; d_call: TRBD1; v_call: TRBV5-1; j_call: TRBJ1-2; cdr3_nt: TGCGCCAGCAGAGGGACAGGAGAGCGCTATGGCTACACCTTC; cdr3_aa: CASRGTGERYGYTF
clone_size: many; d_call: NA; v_call: TRBV5-1; j_call: TRBJ2-6; cdr3_nt: TGCGCCAGCAGCTTTGCGGGAACCCCTGGGGCCAACGTCCTGACTTTC; cdr3_aa: CASSFAGTPGANVLTF
clone_size: NA; d_call: TRBD1; v_call: TRBV4-3; j_call: TRBJ2-7; cdr3_nt: TGCGCCAGCAGCCACTCGGCGACAGGGGAGACCTACGAGCAGTACTTC; cdr3_aa: CASSHSATGETYEQYF
clone_size: NA; d_call: NA; v_call: TRBV10-3; j_call: TRBJ2-4; cdr3_nt: TGTGCCATCAGTGACGACCGGGGGGCGAAAAACATTCAGTACTTC; cdr3_aa: CAISDDRGAKNIQYF
clone_size: few; d_call: NA; v_call: TRBV18; j_call: TRBJ2-1; cdr3_nt: TGTGCCAGCTCCTTCCGAGGGCAGGACAATGAGCAGTTCTTC; cdr3_aa: CASSFRGQDNEQFF
clone_size: few; d_call: NA; v_call: TRBV4-3; j_call: TRBJ2-3; cdr3_nt: TGCGCCAGCAGCCAAGATCGTGCGGGTTATACAGATACGCAGTATTTT; cdr3_aa: CASSQDRAGYTDTQYF
clone_size: few; d_call: NA; v_call: TRBV15; j_call: TRBJ2-1; cdr3_nt: TGTGCCACCAGCGAGGACGAGGGTGAGCAGTTCTTC; cdr3_aa: CATSEDEGEQFF
clone_size: NA; d_call: NA; v_call: TRBV7-2; j_call: TRBJ2-3; cdr3_nt: TGTGCCAGCAGCTCGGAGTGGGGCACAGATACGCAGTATTTT; cdr3_aa: CASSSEWGTDTQYF
clone_size: few; d_call: NA; v_call: TRBV19; j_call: TRBJ2-7; cdr3_nt: TGTGCCAGTAGTATGGACGACTTCGGGGCTCCTGGGGAGCAGTACTTC; cdr3_aa: CASSMDDFGAPGEQYF
clone_size: many; d_call: NA; v_call: TRBV10-2; j_call: TRBJ2-7; cdr3_nt: TGCGCCAGCAGAACCGGTTCCTGGGACGAGCAGTACTTC; cdr3_aa: CASRTGSWDEQYF
clone_size: NA; d_call: NA; v_call: TRBV2; j_call: TRBJ2-1; cdr3_nt: TGTGCCAGCAGTGGGGGGGTCCATGAGCAGTTCTTC; cdr3_aa: CASSGGVHEQFF
clone_size: many; d_call: NA; v_call: TRBV29-1; j_call: TRBJ2-1; cdr3_nt: TGCAGCGCTTGGGGGGGGACAGCCCCATACTTC; cdr3_aa: CSAWGGTAPYF
clone_size: few; d_call: NA; v_call: TRBV7-9; j_call: TRBJ1-6; cdr3_nt: TGTGCCAGCAGCGCTACCTTACCGGGACAAGTAAATTCACCCCTCCACTTT; cdr3_aa: CASSATLPGQVNSPLHF
clone_size: few; d_call: TRBD2; v_call: TRBV7-9; j_call: TRBJ2-1; cdr3_nt: TGTGCCAGCAGACCTAGCGGGATGGACAATGAGCAGTTCTTC; cdr3_aa: CASRPSGMDNEQFF
clone_size: few; d_call: NA; v_call: TRBV15; j_call: TRBJ1-1; cdr3_nt: TGTGCCACCAGCAGAGGTTCGGGCACTGAAGCTTTCTTT; cdr3_aa: CATSRGSGTEAFF
clone_size: few; d_call: TRBD2; v_call: TRBV7-2; j_call: TRBJ2-3; cdr3_nt: TGTGCCAGCAGCTTAGGGACTAGCGGGGGAGATACGCAGTATTTT; cdr3_aa: CASSLGTSGGDTQYF
clone_size: few; d_call: NA; v_call: TRBV10-2; j_call: TRBJ2-1; cdr3_nt: TGCGCCAGCAGGAGAGGGACTGGCAATGAGCAGTTCTTC; cdr3_aa: CASRRGTGNEQFF
clone_size: NA; d_call: NA; v_call: TRBV11-2; j_call: TRBJ2-5; cdr3_nt: TGTGCCAGCAGCTTAGCTATTAGATGGCAAGAGACCCAGTACTTC; cdr3_aa: CASSLAIRWQETQYF
clone_size: NA; d_call: NA; v_call: TRBV29-1; j_call: TRBJ1-2; cdr3_nt: TGCAGCGTTGTGAACTCAGGGAGGGATGGCTACACCTTC; cdr3_aa: CSVVNSGRDGYTF
clone_size: NA; d_call: NA; v_call: TRBV13; j_call: TRBJ2-7; cdr3_nt: TGTGCCAGCAGCAGGAAAGCGGAGATGGGGTACGAGCAGTACTTC; cdr3_aa: CASSRKAEMGYEQYF
clone_size: NA; d_call: TRBD1; v_call: TRBV6-2/TRBV6-3; j_call: TRBJ2-1; cdr3_nt: TGTGCCAGCAGTCCGGGACAGGGTAGGGGTCGCTCCTACAATGAGCAGTTCTTC; cdr3_aa: CASSPGQGRGRSYNEQFF
clone_size: NA; d_call: NA; v_call: TRBV7-3; j_call: TRBJ1-1; cdr3_nt: TGTGCCAGCAGCTTAACGAGACAGCGGAACACTGAAGCTTTCTTT; cdr3_aa: CASSLTRQRNTEAFF
clone_size: few; d_call: TRBD2; v_call: TRBV30; j_call: TRBJ2-2; cdr3_nt: TGTGCCTGGAGTGTACAAAGCGGGAGTGGACCCGGGGAGCTGTTTTTT; cdr3_aa: CAWSVQSGSGPGELFF